This T cell receptor (beta chain) comes out of a study of T cell responses to AZD1222 COVID-19 vaccine. Study conclusions and caveats: Spike-specific TCR breadth and depth grew following two AZD1222 doses. Across spike, vaccine-associated CD4 TCRs were found, dominant at 160-218 and 743-854.

Notes on this clone: Its antigen is unknown.

TCRdb's copy holds only in-frame clones and misses some; the assay was immunoSEQ multiplex PCR. Of just over 150,000 clones in the sample, about 85% are singletons; the top ten hold under 8%. Trimming pared 3 bases from V and 2 bases from J, leaving 11 bases between. The V gene's germline CDR1 is SGHVS and CDR2 FQNEAQ. The CDR3 is 14 residues long. The receptor was isolated from an adult who had recovered from COVID-19. The source was peripheral blood, collected after recovery from COVID-19. V is TRBV7-8 and J is TRBJ2-7; D gene unclear. CDR3: CASSLRRAPYEQYF. CDR3 nucleotides: TGTGCCAGCAGCTTGAGACGGGCTCCCTACGAGCAGTACTTC.